This passage covers 11 T cell receptor beta chains from one sample sequenced in a study of T cells in Graves' hyperthyroidism and ophthalmopathy. TCR beta CDR3 sequences were amplified from RNA transcripts. The HTBI primer set was used in a first-round RT-PCR of the TCR CDR3. Each CDR3 protein is one row after TCRdb ran MiXCR on the multiplex PCR reads. Here the sample spans 500,000 to 800,000 distinct CDR3 sequences, just under 45% being singletons. The material sequenced was peripheral blood or thyroid tissue (not recorded which). These receptors were obtained from an adult man with Graves' disease, either hyperthyroidism or ophthalmopathy (not recorded which).

Concerning this clonotype itself: Given a much more abundant clone one base away, this may be a read error. No conserved phenylalanine or tryptophan ends this CDR3, so it is likely a read error. The gene calls are TRBV7-9 and TRBJ1-2, with D possibly being TRBD1 (5 bases). The germline CDR1 and CDR2 sequences are SEHNR and FQNEAQ (reference sequence). Trimming took 3 bases from V and 3 from J, leaving 11 bases between them. There are 14 residues in the CDR3. Written as DNA, the CDR3 is TGTGCCAGCAGCTTGCCAGGGAGGGACTATGGCTACACCTCC. Its protein product is CASSLPGRDYGYTS.

V and J are TRBV6-5 and TRBJ2-7, with D possibly matching TRBD2 (5 bases). This CDR3 is built from 14 residues. CDR1 and CDR2 (germline): MNHEY, SVGAGI. Deletions cut 2 bases from V and 2 bases from J, with 10 bases between. CDR3 in DNA: TGTGCCAGCAGTTACCGAGGGTTTGCCTACGAGCAGTACTTC. It yields the protein CASSYRGFAYEQYF.

This clonotype has more than one count but fewer than ten. V usage is TRBV5-8 and J usage is TRBJ1-2; the D is unclear. The CDR3 is made up of 13 amino acids. V lost 4 bases, J lost 1 base, and 8 bases lay in between. Looked up from germline, CDR1 is SGHTS and CDR2 is YDEGEE. This CDR3 reads CASSPQLNYGYTF. CDR3 bases: TGTGCCAGCAGCCCACAACTTAACTATGGCTACACCTTC.

Many counts were recorded for this clonotype. The genes are TRBV10-2 and TRBJ2-7; D uncertain. The ends were cut back, 1 base at V and 2 bases at J, with 9 bases in the middle. Germline values: CDR1 WSHSY, CDR2 SAAADI. CDR3 length: 14 residues. The CDR3 bases are TGCGCCAGCAGTGAGTTAGGGTCGACCTACGAGCAGTACTTC. This translates into CASSELGSTYEQYF.

The chain joins TRBV6-1 to TRBJ2-6; D unclear. The V end was cut by 2 bases, the J end by 2 bases, with 7 bases between. CDR3 length: 15 amino acids. Germline CDR1 MNHNS, CDR2 SASEGT. The CDR3 reads CASSERQAGANVLTF. The DNA of the CDR3 is TGTGCCAGCAGTGAAAGGCAGGCTGGGGCCAACGTCCTGACTTTC.

This clonotype was detected once. V usage is TRBV4-2 and J usage is TRBJ1-4; D is undetermined. The CDR3 spans 17 residues. The ends were cut back, 1 base at V and 2 bases at J, with 14 bases in the middle. CDR1 is LGHNA, CDR2 YNFKEQ, per germline. CDR3 residues: CASSQVLRSATNEKLFF. The CDR3 region has the DNA TGTGCCAGCAGCCAAGTTCTACGCTCCGCCACTAATGAAAAACTGTTTTTT.

This clonotype was counted ten times or more. The chain couples TRBV29-1 to TRBJ2-5; D may correspond to TRBD1 or TRBD2 (6 bases each). V was trimmed by 6 bases and J by 5 bases, leaving 19 bases between them. Germline V gives CDR1 SQVTM, CDR2 ANQGSEA. The CDR3 totals 14 residues. The CDR3 DNA is TGCAGCGTGGGGGCGAGCGGGTCCAGGGAGACCCAGTACTTC. This translates into CSVGASGSRETQYF.

The chain recombines TRBV7-9 with TRBJ1-1, with 8 nucleotides matching TRBD1. Germline values: CDR1 SEHNR, CDR2 FQNEAQ (reference sequence). CDR3 length equals 16 residues. J lost 4 bases, V lost 5 bases, and 12 bases had no gene match. The CDR3 is CASSLRQGPGGTEAFF. For the CDR3, the DNA is TGTGCCAGCAGCCTCCGACAGGGGCCGGGAGGCACTGAAGCTTTCTTT. The whole variable domain, filled in from reference TRBV7-9 and TRBJ1-1, reads DTGVSQNPRHKITKRGQNVTFRCDPISEHNRLYWYRQTLGQGPEFLTYFQNEAQLEKSRLLSDRFSAERPKGSFSTLEIQRTEQGDSAMYLCASSLRQGPGGTEAFFGQGTRLTVV.

The V gene is TRBV19, the J gene TRBJ2-7; 9 nucleotides align to TRBD1. Germline CDR1 reads LNHDA; CDR2 reads SQIVND (reference sequence). The CDR3 has 15 residues. V lost 6 bases to trimming and J lost 4 bases; unmatched junction nucleotides: 10. The CDR3: CASSLIPGQGYEQYF. The CDR3 nucleotides read TGTGCCAGTAGCCTTATACCGGGACAGGGTTACGAGCAGTACTTC.

The chain joins TRBV29-1 to TRBJ2-7; D possibly matches TRBD1 or TRBD2 (6 bases each). Trimming removed 6 bases from V and 2 bases from J, with 14 bases in between. The CDR3 is made up of 13 amino acids. Germline CDR1 and CDR2: SQVTM and ANQGSEA. DNA for the CDR3: TGCAGCGTCAAAAAGGGGGGTCCCTACGAGCAGTACTTC. It codes for CSVKKGGPYEQYF.

This clonotype came up once. The chain is built from TRBV7-3 and TRBJ1-6; no reliable D call. CDR1 is SGHTA and CDR2 is FQGTGA in the germline V gene. The V end was cut by 8 bases, the J end by 7 bases, with 18 bases between. CDR3 size: 15 residues. The CDR3, as DNA: TGTGCCAGCTCACCACCGGGTTCTGGGAATTCACCCCTCCACTTT. Amino acid sequence: CASSPPGSGNSPLHF.